This section outlines one T cell receptor beta chain sequence together with its context. This clonotype was seen a handful of times. Which antigen it targets is not known. It has no much larger one-base neighbor in the sample; base qualities were not kept. This specimen comes from a study of T cell repertoires in cytomegalovirus infection (dated 2019 in TCRdb). Turning to the overall study: Alongside well-studied HLA-B-restricted epitopes, the peptide stimulations were aimed at recently identified HLA-C-restricted CMV epitopes, whose presentation resists viral immunomodulation. Donor HLA type was relevant to the analysis, as public TCR beta signatures indicated carriage of CMV infection together with the matching HLA type. The study at large found these results: In both this cohort and an independent cohort of approximately 350 donors, the cumulative frequency of public TCR beta family members distinguished carriers of CMV infection plus the relevant HLA type. The ex vivo response was dominated by HLA-C-restricted CMV-specific TCR beta clonotypes, which also provided the single most frequent clonotype in two of eight donors.

TCRdb lists the instrument as Illumina HiSeq 1500. TCRdb reprocessing: public reads trimmed at Q25 with fastp, clones called with MiXCR, in-frame beta chains kept. Each record represents a unique CDR3 protein, reported with the most common genes and DNA among its rows. The sample profile shows under 300,000 distinct CDR3 sequences; approximately 22% of them were found once. The ten most abundant clones make up roughly 20% of the sample. This specimen's treatment or condition label, per the study, means: in vitro stimulation with specific CMV peptide epitopes to enrich CMV-specific T cells. CDR1 and CDR2 (DFQATT, SNEGSKA) derive from the germline V gene (reference sequence). Relative to germline, V is 6 bases shorter and J is 4 bases shorter, with 22 bases between their ends. The CDR3 numbers 16 residues from cysteine through phenylalanine. Only CDR3 DNA is held: 48 bases, read in frame from base 1.

The receptor comes from a human donor in good health (CMV status not recorded). Some clones in this sample may be carry-over from other donors' samples. The sequence is built from TRBV20-1 and TRBJ2-1, with a tentative D gene TRBD2 over 5 matching bases. The material sequenced was cultured PBMCs, taken from culture after CMV antigen stimulation. This receptor has the CDR3 CSAERVTGSWYNEQFF. The DNA reads TGCAGTGCCGAACGCGTTACGGGGAGTTGGTACAATGAGCAGTTCTTC.